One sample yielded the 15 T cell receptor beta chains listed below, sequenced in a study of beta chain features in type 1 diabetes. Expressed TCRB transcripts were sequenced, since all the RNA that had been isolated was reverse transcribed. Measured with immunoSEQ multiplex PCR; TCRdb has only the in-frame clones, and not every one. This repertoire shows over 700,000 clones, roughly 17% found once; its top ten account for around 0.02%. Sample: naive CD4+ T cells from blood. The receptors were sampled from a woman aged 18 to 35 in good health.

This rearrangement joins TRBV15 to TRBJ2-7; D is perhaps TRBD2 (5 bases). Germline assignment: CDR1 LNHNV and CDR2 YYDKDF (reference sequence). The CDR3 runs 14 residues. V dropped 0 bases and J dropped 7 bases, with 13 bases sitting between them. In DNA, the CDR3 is TGTGCCACCAGCAGAGATCTCGGGGTGGGGGAGCAGTACTTC. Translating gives CATSRDLGVGEQYF.

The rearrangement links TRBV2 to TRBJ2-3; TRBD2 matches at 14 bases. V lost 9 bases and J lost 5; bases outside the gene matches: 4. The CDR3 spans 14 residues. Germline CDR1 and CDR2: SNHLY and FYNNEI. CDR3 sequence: CASAGTSGRDTQYF. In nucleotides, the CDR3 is TGTGCCAGTGCCGGGACTAGCGGGAGAGATACGCAGTATTTT. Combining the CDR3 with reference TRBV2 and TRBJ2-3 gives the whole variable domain EPEVTQTPSHQVTQMGQEVILRCVPISNHLYFYWYRQILGQKVEFLVSFYNNEISEKSEIFDDQFSVERPDGSNFTLKIRSTKLEDSAMYFCASAGTSGRDTQYFGPGTRLTVL.

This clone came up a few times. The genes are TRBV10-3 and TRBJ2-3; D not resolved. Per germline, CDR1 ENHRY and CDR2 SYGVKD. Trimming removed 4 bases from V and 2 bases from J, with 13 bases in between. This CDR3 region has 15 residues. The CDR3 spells CAISALDGPTDTQYF. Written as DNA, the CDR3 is TGTGCCATCAGTGCCTTAGACGGGCCCACAGATACGCAGTATTTT.

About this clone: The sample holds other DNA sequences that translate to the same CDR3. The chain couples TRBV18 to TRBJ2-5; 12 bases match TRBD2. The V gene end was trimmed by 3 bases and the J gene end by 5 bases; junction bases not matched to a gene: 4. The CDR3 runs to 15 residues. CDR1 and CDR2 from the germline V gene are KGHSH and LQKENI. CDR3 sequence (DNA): TGTGCCAGCTCACCTACTAGCGGGAGGCAGGAGACCCAGTACTTC. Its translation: CASSPTSGRQETQYF.

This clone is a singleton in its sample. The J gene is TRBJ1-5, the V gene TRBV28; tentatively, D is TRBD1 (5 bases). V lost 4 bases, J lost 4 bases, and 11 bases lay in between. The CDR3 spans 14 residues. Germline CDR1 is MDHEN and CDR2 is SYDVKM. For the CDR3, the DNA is TGTGCCAGCAGTTCGGGGGGTCCGAATCAGCCCCAGCATTTT. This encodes CASSSGGPNQPQHF.

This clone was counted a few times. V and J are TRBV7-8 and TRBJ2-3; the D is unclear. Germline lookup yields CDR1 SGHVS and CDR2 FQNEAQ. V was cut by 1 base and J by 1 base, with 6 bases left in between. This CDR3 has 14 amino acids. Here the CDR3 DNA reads TGTGCCAGCAGCTTAGACACTGGCACAGATACGCAGTATTTT. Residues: CASSLDTGTDTQYF.

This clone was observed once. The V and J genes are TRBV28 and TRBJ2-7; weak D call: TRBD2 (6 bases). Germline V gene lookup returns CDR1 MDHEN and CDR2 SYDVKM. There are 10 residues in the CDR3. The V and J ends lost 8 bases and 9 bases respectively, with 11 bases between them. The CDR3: CASGGSGQYF. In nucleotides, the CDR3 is TGTGCCAGCGGAGGGTCTGGGCAGTACTTC. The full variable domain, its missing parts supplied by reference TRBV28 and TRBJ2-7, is DVKVTQSSRYLVKRTGEKVFLECVQDMDHENMFWYRQDPGLGLRLIYFSYDVKMKEKGDIPEGYSVSREKKERFSLILESASTNQTSMYLCASGGSGQYFGPGTRLTVT.

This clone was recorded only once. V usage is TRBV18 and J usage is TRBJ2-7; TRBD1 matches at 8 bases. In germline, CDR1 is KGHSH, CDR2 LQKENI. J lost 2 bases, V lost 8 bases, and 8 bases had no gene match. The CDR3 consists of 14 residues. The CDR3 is CASPFGQGPYEQYF. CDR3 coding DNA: TGTGCCAGCCCATTCGGACAGGGCCCCTACGAGCAGTACTTC.

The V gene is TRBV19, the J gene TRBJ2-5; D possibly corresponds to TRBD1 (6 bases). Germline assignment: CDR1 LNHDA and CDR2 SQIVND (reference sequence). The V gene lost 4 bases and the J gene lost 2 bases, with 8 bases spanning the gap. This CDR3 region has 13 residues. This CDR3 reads CASSNRAQETQYF. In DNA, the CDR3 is TGTGCCAGTAGTAACAGGGCACAAGAGACCCAGTACTTC.

As DNA, the CDR3 is TGTGCCAGCTCACGACGGACGGGAGCCTCCTACAATGAGCAGTTCTTC. It encodes CASSRRTGASYNEQFF. The V call is TRBV18, the J call TRBJ2-1; a weak D match, TRBD2 (6 bases). V was pared by 4 bases and J by 0 bases, with 13 bases between. Germline V lookup: CDR1 KGHSH, CDR2 LQKENI. The CDR3 sequence is 16 residues long.

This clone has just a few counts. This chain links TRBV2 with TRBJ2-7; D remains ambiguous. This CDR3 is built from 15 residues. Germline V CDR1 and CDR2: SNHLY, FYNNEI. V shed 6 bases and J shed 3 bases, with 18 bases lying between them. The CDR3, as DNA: TGTGCCAGCAGGTTGACCGAAAAACCCCTCTACGAGCAGTACTTC. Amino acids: CASRLTEKPLYEQYF.

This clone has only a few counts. CDR3 loop: CASSLAQANTEAFF. The CDR3 nucleotides are TGTGCCAGCAGTTTGGCACAGGCGAACACTGAAGCTTTCTTT. This rearrangement joins TRBV28 to TRBJ1-1, with a possible D match to TRBD1 (5 bases). The V end was cut by 3 bases, the J end by 1 base, with 9 bases between. CDR1 is MDHEN, CDR2 SYDVKM, per germline. The CDR3 sequence is 14 residues long.

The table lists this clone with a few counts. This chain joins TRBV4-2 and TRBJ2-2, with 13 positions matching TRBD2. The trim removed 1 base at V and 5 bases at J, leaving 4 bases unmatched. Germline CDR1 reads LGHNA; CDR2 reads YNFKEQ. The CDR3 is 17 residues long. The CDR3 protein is CASSQAGTSGKTGELFF. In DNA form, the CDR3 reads TGTGCCAGCAGCCAAGCGGGGACTAGCGGGAAAACCGGGGAGCTGTTTTTT.

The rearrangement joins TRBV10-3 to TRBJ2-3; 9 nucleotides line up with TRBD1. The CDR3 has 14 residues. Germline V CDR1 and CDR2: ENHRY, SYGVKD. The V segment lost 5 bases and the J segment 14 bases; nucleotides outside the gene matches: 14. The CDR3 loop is CAISQGGRQGGAYF. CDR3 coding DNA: TGTGCCATCAGTCAAGGTGGTCGACAGGGGGGAGCGTATTTT.

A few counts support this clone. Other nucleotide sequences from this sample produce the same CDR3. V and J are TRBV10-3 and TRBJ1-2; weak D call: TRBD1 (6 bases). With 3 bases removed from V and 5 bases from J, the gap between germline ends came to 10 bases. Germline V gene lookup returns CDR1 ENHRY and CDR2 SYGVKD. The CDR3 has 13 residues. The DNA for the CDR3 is TGTGCCATCAGTGACAGGGGTGGTTATGGCTACACCTTC. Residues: CAISDRGGYGYTF.